One sample yielded the 5 T cell receptor beta chains listed below, sequenced in a study of blood T cell repertoires in COVID-19. Using immunoSEQ multiplex PCR, the repertoire was profiled, and TCRdb retains in-frame clones only, with some absent. The sample includes about 57,000 clones, more than 85% of them seen just once. The sequenced sample consisted of peripheral blood. The receptor set was obtained from a man aged 60-69 years with acute or convalescent COVID-19.

V is TRBV7-9 and J is TRBJ2-1; the D gene is possibly TRBD2 (5 bases). Germline values: CDR1 SEHNR, CDR2 FQNEAQ (reference sequence). With 5 bases removed from V and 0 bases from J, the gap between germline ends came to 11 bases. The CDR3 is made up of 15 amino acids. The CDR3 loop reads CASSPARASYNEQFF. CDR3 coding DNA: TGTGCCAGCAGCCCTGCGCGGGCCTCCTACAATGAGCAGTTCTTC.

The chain employs TRBV10-3 and TRBJ1-6; D call uncertain. The CDR3 totals 15 residues. Trimming left V 0 bases short and J 7 bases short, with 10 bases between. In germline, CDR1 is ENHRY, CDR2 SYGVKD. The DNA of the CDR3 is TGTGCCATCAGTGAGTCCCCAGGTGGAAATTCACCCCTCCACTTT. Translation: CAISESPGGNSPLHF.

The chain is built from TRBV25-1 and TRBJ1-4; a weak D match, TRBD1 (5 bases). V was pared by 7 bases and J by 10 bases, with 25 bases between. CDR1 and CDR2 from the germline V gene are MGHDK and SYGVNS. The CDR3 is made up of 16 amino acids. CDR3 sequence reads: CASTGSAGTRVVKLFF. The CDR3 DNA follows: TGTGCCAGCACGGGTAGCGCGGGGACGAGGGTTGTAAAACTGTTTTTT.

V usage is TRBV27 and J usage is TRBJ2-1; possibly TRBD1 for D (5 bases). The CDR3 has 14 amino acids. V lost 1 base and J lost 8, with 12 bases in between. Germline-derived CDR1 and CDR2 are MNHEY and SMNVEV (reference sequence). The CDR3 reads CASSLLLNRHEQFF. The CDR3 DNA follows: TGTGCCAGCAGTTTATTACTAAACAGGCATGAGCAGTTCTTC.

The rearrangement uses TRBV5-1 and TRBJ1-3; D is unclear. V was pared by 4 bases and J by 1 base, with 12 bases between. This CDR3 has 15 amino acids. The germline gives CDR1 SGHRS, CDR2 YFSETQ. This CDR3 is CASSQRSSSGNTIYF. The CDR3 DNA reads as TGCGCCAGCAGCCAACGGTCTTCTTCTGGAAACACCATATATTTT. Complete variable domain (other parts from reference TRBV5-1 and TRBJ1-3): KAGVTQTPRYLIKTRGQQVTLSCSPISGHRSVSWYQQTPGQGLQFLFEYFSETQRNKGNFPGRFSGRQFSNSRSEMNVSTLELGDSALYLCASSQRSSSGNTIYFGEGSWLTVV.